The 21 T cell receptor beta chains below were found in one sample sequenced in a study of blood T cell repertoires in COVID-19. The data were produced by immunoSEQ multiplex PCR, yet TCRdb's version contains in-frame clones alone and is incomplete. The sample contains 390,000 or so clones, 80% to 85% of which appear only once. The sequenced material came from PBMCs or T cells enriched from blood (not recorded which). Receptors were obtained from a woman in her forties or fifties who had recovered from COVID-19.

The chain is built from TRBV5-6 and TRBJ2-3; 15 positions agree with TRBD2. V lost 0 bases and J lost 7; bases outside the gene matches: 3. This CDR3 spans 16 amino acids. Germline V lookup: CDR1 SGHDT, CDR2 YYEEEE. The CDR3 region has the DNA TGTGCCAGCAGCTTGGGGACTAGCGGGAGGGCCTATACGCAGTATTTT. It encodes CASSLGTSGRAYTQYF.

The chain carries TRBV19 and TRBJ1-2; no firm D call. The CDR3 loop spans 15 amino acids. Trimming stripped 6 bases from V and 5 bases from J, with 19 bases between. Germline V gene data show CDR1 as LNHDA and CDR2 as SQIVND (reference sequence). CDR3 nucleotide sequence: TGTGCCAGTAGCCCGGACGGCCCCCCGGGGTATGGCTACACCTTC. It is translated as CASSPDGPPGYGYTF.

The V gene is TRBV4-1, the J gene TRBJ1-5, with TRBD1 matching 9 bases. Germline V gives CDR1 MGHRA, CDR2 YSYEKL. The CDR3 sequence is 13 residues long. V gave up 3 bases and J gave up 10 bases; unmatched junction bases: 4. This CDR3 is CASSQDRGGPQHF. The CDR3 bases are TGCGCCAGCAGCCAGGACAGGGGTGGTCCCCAGCATTTT.

The chain couples TRBV4-3 to TRBJ2-1, with 13 bases fitting TRBD2. The CDR3 runs to 18 residues. V was pared by 0 bases and J by 5 bases, with 7 bases of the junction left unmatched. Looked up from germline, CDR1 is LGHNA and CDR2 is YSLEER. The CDR3 coding sequence is TGCGCCAGCAGCCAAGATTTAGGACTAGCGGGAGTCCACAATGAGCAGTTCTTC. Translated: CASSQDLGLAGVHNEQFF.

This clone was observed a few times. The chain uses TRBV30 and TRBJ1-6, with D possibly matching TRBD1 (6 bases). Germline CDR1 GTSNPN, CDR2 SVGIG (reference sequence). The CDR3 is made up of 14 amino acids. The germline V and J ends were trimmed by 2 bases and 5 bases, with 10 bases remaining between them. The CDR3 nucleotides read TGTGCCTGGAGTACACGGACAGATAATTCACCCCTCCACTTT. Amino acid sequence: CAWSTRTDNSPLHF.

This chain connects TRBV19 to TRBJ1-2; D remains ambiguous. Germline loops: CDR1 LNHDA, CDR2 SQIVND (reference sequence). V was shortened by 3 bases and J by 4 bases, with 18 bases between the two germline ends. The CDR3 consists of 16 residues. CDR3 DNA: TGTGCCAGTAGTATTACGGGTTTATTGGAAACCTATGGCTACACCTTC. Its protein is CASSITGLLETYGYTF. The variable domain in full, completed from reference TRBV19 and TRBJ1-2, reads DGGITQSPKYLFRKEGQNVTLSCEQNLNHDAMYWYRQDPGQGLRLIYYSQIVNDFQKGDIAEGYSVSREKKESFPLTVTSAQKNPTAFYLCASSITGLLETYGYTFGSGTRLTVV.

The chain couples TRBV7-2 to TRBJ1-3; the match to TRBD1 covers 9 bases. V dropped 3 bases and J dropped 2; count of bases not matched to a gene: 8. CDR1 and CDR2 (germline): SGHTA, FQGNSA. This CDR3 has 17 amino acids. Written as DNA, the CDR3 is TGTGCCAGCAGCTTCTCCGGGACAGGGTCGGCTGGAAACACCATATATTTT. Its protein is CASSFSGTGSAGNTIYF.

This sequence joins TRBV18 and TRBJ1-2, with TRBD1 as a possible D gene (6 bases). The CDR3 extends over 15 amino acids. Germline CDR1 is KGHSH and CDR2 is LQKENI. Trimming removed 2 bases at V and 2 bases at J, with 12 bases between. As DNA, the CDR3 is TGTGCCAGCTCACCATCCTCGGACAGCAACTATGGCTACACCTTC. As protein: CASSPSSDSNYGYTF.

The genes are TRBV5-4 and TRBJ2-2; 16 bases fit TRBD2. Germline V gene sequence: CDR1 SGHNT, CDR2 YYREEE (reference sequence). The junction had 2 bases not matched to a gene; V was cut back by 3 bases and J by 6 bases. This CDR3 comprises 16 residues. CDR3 sequence: CASSSGTSGRAGELFF. The CDR3 nucleotides are TGTGCCAGCAGCTCCGGGACTAGCGGGAGGGCCGGGGAGCTGTTTTTT.

The CDR3 DNA sequence: TGTGCCAGCAGTGCCGGGACAGCAGATACGCAGTATTTT. Residues: CASSAGTADTQYF. V gene TRBV6-4 combines with J gene TRBJ2-3; 7 bases line up with TRBD1. The CDR3 runs to 13 residues. The V and J ends lost 4 bases and 4 bases, in that order; junction bases with no gene match: 2. The germline gives CDR1 MRHNA, CDR2 SNTAGT.

The rearrangement joins TRBV19 to TRBJ1-2; D gene uncertain. This CDR3 is 16 amino acids long. V dropped 6 bases and J dropped 5 bases, with 22 bases sitting between them. Germline loops: CDR1 LNHDA, CDR2 SQIVND (reference sequence). The CDR3 DNA reads as TGTGCCAGTAGGAGGGCAGGTGACCTGTTAAAGTATGGCTACACCTTC. Amino acids: CASRRAGDLLKYGYTF. The full variable domain, rest sourced from reference TRBV19 and TRBJ1-2, is DGGITQSPKYLFRKEGQNVTLSCEQNLNHDAMYWYRQDPGQGLRLIYYSQIVNDFQKGDIAEGYSVSREKKESFPLTVTSAQKNPTAFYLCASRRAGDLLKYGYTFGSGTRLTVV.

The gene calls are TRBV18 and TRBJ2-7; 7 bases are a match to TRBD1. The CDR3 extends over 17 amino acids. CDR1 and CDR2 (germline): KGHSH, LQKENI. J gave up 5 bases and V 6 bases, and 19 bases lay outside the gene matches. This chain's CDR3 is CASSLTGVMRPLNEQYF. The CDR3 bases are TGTGCCAGCTCGCTAACAGGGGTCATGCGTCCACTCAACGAGCAGTACTTC.

This clone has just a few counts. This chain uses TRBV27 with TRBJ2-7, with D unresolved. CDR1 is MNHEY, CDR2 SMNVEV, per germline (reference sequence). Trimming pared 5 bases from V and 6 bases from J, leaving 8 bases between. This CDR3 spans 11 amino acids. This CDR3 is CASSHRGEQYF. The CDR3 coding sequence is TGTGCCAGCAGTCACCGAGGCGAGCAGTACTTC.

The rearrangement links TRBV9 to TRBJ2-7; 8 bases are shared with TRBD1. This CDR3 comprises 15 residues. Germline V CDR1 and CDR2: SGDLS, YYNGEE. V gave up 4 bases and J gave up 5 bases; unmatched junction bases: 11. CDR3 protein: CASSPGQGGLNEQYF. In DNA form, the CDR3 reads TGTGCCAGCAGCCCCGGACAGGGAGGACTAAACGAGCAGTACTTC.

The chain combines TRBV7-3 with TRBJ1-2, with 8 bases that match TRBD1. The CDR3 totals 18 residues. In germline, CDR1 is SGHTA, CDR2 FQGTGA. V dropped 1 base and J dropped 5; count of bases not matched to a gene: 15. Here the CDR3 reads CASSLMQGQGAGRYGYTF. CDR3 DNA sequence: TGTGCCAGCAGCTTAATGCAAGGGCAGGGGGCGGGTCGGTATGGCTACACCTTC. Full variable domain (outside the CDR3, taken from reference TRBV7-3 and TRBJ1-2): GAGVSQTPSNKVTEKGKYVELRCDPISGHTALYWYRQSLGQGPEFLIYFQGTGAADDSGLPNDRFFAVRPEGSVSTLKIQRTERGDSAVYLCASSLMQGQGAGRYGYTFGSGTRLTVV.

This rearrangement joins TRBV27 to TRBJ1-1; D call uncertain. V shed 6 bases and J shed 8 bases, with 16 bases lying between them. The CDR3 consists of 13 residues. Germline lookup yields CDR1 MNHEY and CDR2 SMNVEV (reference sequence). The CDR3 loop reads CASRVLSGREAFF. For the CDR3, the DNA is TGTGCCAGCAGAGTCCTTTCTGGGCGAGAAGCTTTCTTT.

This clone was counted only a few times. The chain recombines TRBV30 with TRBJ1-4; no firm D call. CDR1 and CDR2 (germline): GTSNPN, SVGIG (reference sequence). There are 16 residues in the CDR3. The CDR3 loop reads CAIRRGREATNEKLFF. The CDR3 DNA follows: TGTGCGATTCGACGGGGTAGGGAGGCAACTAATGAAAAACTGTTTTTT.

The chain uses TRBV15 and TRBJ2-7, with TRBD2 matching 9 bases. This CDR3 region has 15 residues. Germline V gives CDR1 LNHNV, CDR2 YYDKDF (reference sequence). Unmatched junction bases numbered 4, after V lost 0 bases and J lost 4 bases. CDR3 in amino acids: CATSRDKGLAYEQYF. The CDR3 DNA follows: TGTGCCACCAGCAGAGATAAAGGACTAGCGTACGAGCAGTACTTC.

This clone was detected once. The rearrangement uses TRBV7-2 and TRBJ1-2; possible D gene TRBD1, 5 bases. CDR1 SGHTA and CDR2 FQGNSA come from the germline V gene. V lost 6 bases and J 7 bases, leaving 27 bases between the germline ends. The CDR3 sequence is 17 residues long. The CDR3 sequence is CASRLGTGAHFSGGYTF. CDR3 in DNA: TGTGCCAGCAGGTTGGGAACAGGTGCACATTTCTCCGGTGGCTACACCTTC.

The chain is built from TRBV27 and TRBJ1-4, with D hard to call. Germline V gene sequence: CDR1 MNHEY, CDR2 SMNVEV (reference sequence). The CDR3 runs 14 residues. Between the trimmed V and J ends, which lost 4 bases and 6 bases, there was a span of 12 bases. For the CDR3, the DNA is TGTGCCAGCAGTTGGTATCTGGGAGATGAAAAACTGTTTTTT. Translation: CASSWYLGDEKLFF. Full variable domain (outside the CDR3, taken from reference TRBV27 and TRBJ1-4): EAQVTQNPRYLITVTGKKLTVTCSQNMNHEYMSWYRQDPGLGLRQIYYSMNVEVTDKGDVPEGYKVSRKEKRNFPLILESPSPNQTSLYFCASSWYLGDEKLFFGSGTQLSVL.

The V and J genes are TRBV30 and TRBJ2-3, with 8 bases that match TRBD2. This CDR3 is built from 15 residues. Germline CDR1 and CDR2: GTSNPN and SVGIG (reference sequence). J gave up 1 base and V 2 bases, and 5 bases lay outside the gene matches. CDR3 amino acids: CAWSLLAVRTDTQYF. As DNA, the CDR3 is TGTGCCTGGAGTTTACTAGCGGTTCGCACAGATACGCAGTATTTT.